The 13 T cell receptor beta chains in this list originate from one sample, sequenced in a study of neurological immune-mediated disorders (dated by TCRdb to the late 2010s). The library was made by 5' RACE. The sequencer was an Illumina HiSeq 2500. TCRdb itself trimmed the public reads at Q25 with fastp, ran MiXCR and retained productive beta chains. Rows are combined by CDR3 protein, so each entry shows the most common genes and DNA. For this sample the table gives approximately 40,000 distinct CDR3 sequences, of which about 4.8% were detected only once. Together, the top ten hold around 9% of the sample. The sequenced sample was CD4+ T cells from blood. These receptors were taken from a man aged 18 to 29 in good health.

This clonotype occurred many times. This CDR3 is CSADSSYNSPLHF. The CDR3 DNA follows: TGCAGTGCTGACAGCTCCTATAATTCACCCCTCCACTTT. V and J are TRBV20-1 and TRBJ1-6; D is perhaps TRBD1 (5 bases). Germline values: CDR1 DFQATT, CDR2 SNEGSKA (reference sequence). V lost 5 bases and J lost 0, with 5 bases in between. The CDR3 spans 13 residues.

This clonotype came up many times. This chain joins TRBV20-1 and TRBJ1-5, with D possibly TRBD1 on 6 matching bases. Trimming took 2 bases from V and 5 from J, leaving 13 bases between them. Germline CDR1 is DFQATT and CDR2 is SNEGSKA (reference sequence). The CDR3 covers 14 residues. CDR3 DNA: TGCAGTGCTAGATTTGGAGGGGGGGATCAGCCCCAGCATTTT. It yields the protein CSARFGGGDQPQHF.

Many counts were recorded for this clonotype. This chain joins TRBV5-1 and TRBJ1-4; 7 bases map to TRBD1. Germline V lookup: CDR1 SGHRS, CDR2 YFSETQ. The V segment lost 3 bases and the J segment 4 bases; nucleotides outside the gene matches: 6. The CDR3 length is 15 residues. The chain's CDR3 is CASSSVGQINEKLFF. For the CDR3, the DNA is TGCGCCAGCAGCTCGGTGGGACAGATTAATGAAAAACTGTTTTTT.

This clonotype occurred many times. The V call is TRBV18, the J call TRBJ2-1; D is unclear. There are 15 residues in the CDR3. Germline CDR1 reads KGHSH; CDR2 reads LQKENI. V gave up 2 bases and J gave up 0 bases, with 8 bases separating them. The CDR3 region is CASSPGSSSYNEQFF. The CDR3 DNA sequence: TGTGCCAGCTCACCAGGGTCCAGCTCCTACAATGAGCAGTTCTTC.

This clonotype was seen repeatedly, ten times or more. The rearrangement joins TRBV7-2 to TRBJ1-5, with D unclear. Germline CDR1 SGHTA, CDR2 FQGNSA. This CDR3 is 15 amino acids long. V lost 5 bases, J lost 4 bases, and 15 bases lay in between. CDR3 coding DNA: TGTGCCAGCAGCGCCCAGACAAGTTCAAATCAGCCCCAGCATTTT. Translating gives CASSAQTSSNQPQHF. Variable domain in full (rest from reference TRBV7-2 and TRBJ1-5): GAGVSQSPSNKVTEKGKDVELRCDPISGHTALYWYRQSLGQGLEFLIYFQGNSAPDKSGLPSDRFSAERTGGSVSTLTIQRTQQEDSAVYLCASSAQTSSNQPQHFGDGTRLSIL.

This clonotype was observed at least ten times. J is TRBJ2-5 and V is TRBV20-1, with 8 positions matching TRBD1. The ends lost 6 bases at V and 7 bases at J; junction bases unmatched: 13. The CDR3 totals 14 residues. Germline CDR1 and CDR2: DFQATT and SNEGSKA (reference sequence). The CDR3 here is CSANSPGQGGTQYF. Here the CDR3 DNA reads TGCAGTGCGAATTCGCCCGGACAGGGTGGGACCCAGTACTTC.

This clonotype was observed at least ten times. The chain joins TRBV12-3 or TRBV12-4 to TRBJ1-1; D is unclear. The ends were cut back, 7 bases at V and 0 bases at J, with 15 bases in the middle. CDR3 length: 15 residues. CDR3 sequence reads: CASNPQVGMNTEAFF. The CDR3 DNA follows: TGTGCCAGCAACCCCCAGGTGGGCATGAACACTGAAGCTTTCTTT.

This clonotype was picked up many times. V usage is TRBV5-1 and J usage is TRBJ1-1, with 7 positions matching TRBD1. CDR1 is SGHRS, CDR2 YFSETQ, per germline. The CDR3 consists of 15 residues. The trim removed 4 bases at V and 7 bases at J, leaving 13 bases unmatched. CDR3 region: CASSNRTGWFFEAFF. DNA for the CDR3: TGCGCCAGCAGCAACCGGACAGGCTGGTTCTTTGAAGCTTTCTTT.

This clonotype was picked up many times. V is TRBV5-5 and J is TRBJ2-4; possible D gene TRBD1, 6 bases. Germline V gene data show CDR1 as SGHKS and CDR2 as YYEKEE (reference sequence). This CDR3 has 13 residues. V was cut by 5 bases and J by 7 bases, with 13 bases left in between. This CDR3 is CASSNMGANIQYF. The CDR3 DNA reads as TGTGCCAGCAGTAACATGGGGGCTAACATTCAGTACTTC.

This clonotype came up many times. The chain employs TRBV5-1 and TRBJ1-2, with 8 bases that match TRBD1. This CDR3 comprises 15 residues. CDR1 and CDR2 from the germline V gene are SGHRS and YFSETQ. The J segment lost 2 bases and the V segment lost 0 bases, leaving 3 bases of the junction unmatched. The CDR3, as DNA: TGCGCCAGCAGCTTGGGGCGGACAGGGAACTATGGCTACACCTTC. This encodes CASSLGRTGNYGYTF.

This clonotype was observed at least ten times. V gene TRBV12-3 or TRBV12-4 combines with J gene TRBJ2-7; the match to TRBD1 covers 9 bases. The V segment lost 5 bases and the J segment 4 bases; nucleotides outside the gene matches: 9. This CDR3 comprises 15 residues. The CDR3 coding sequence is TGTGCCAGCAGTCCCGGACAGGGGACGGGGTACGAGCAGTACTTC. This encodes CASSPGQGTGYEQYF.

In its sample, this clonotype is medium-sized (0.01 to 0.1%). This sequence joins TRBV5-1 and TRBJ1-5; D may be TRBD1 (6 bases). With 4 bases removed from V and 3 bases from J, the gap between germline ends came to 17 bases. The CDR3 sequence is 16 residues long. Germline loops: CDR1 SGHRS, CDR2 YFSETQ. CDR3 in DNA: TGCGCCAGCAGCCTGGGCCCACAGGGTGTCAATCAGCCCCAGCATTTT. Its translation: CASSLGPQGVNQPQHF.

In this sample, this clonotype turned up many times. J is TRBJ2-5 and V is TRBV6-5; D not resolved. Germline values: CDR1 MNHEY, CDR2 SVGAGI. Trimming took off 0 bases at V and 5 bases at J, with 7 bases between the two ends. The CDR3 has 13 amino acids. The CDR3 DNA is TGTGCCAGCAGTTACTCGGGGTGGGAGACCCAGTACTTC. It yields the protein CASSYSGWETQYF.